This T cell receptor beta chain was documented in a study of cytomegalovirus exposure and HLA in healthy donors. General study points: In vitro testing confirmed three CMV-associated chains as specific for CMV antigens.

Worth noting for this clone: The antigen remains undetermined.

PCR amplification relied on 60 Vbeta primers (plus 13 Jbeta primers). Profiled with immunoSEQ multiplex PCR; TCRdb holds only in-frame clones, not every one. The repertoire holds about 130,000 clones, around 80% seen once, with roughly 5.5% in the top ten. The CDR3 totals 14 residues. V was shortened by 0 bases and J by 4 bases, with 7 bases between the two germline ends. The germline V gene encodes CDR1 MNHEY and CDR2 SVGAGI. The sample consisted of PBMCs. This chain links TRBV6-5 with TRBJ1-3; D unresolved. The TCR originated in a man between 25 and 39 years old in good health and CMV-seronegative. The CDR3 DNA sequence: TGTGCCAGCAGTTACTCCAAACAGGGAAACACCATATATTTT. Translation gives CASSYSKQGNTIYF.